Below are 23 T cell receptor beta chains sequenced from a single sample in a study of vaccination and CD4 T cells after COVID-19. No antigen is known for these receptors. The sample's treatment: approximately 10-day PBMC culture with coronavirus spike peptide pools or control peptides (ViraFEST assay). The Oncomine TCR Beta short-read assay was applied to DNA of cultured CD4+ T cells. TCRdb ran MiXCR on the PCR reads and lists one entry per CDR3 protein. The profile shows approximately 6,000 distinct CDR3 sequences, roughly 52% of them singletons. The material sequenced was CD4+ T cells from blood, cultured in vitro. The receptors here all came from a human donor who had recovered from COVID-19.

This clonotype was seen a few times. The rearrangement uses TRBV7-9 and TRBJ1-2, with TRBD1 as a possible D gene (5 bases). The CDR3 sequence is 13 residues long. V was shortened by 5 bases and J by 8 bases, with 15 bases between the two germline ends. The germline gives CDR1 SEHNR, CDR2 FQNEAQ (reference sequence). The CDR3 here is CASSRPQGRGYTF. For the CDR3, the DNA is TGTGCCAGCAGCCGACCGCAGGGTAGGGGCTACACCTTC.

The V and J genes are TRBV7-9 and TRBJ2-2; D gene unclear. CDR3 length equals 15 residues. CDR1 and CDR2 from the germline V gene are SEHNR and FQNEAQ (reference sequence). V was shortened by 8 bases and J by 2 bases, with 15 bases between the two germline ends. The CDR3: CASSFQRLNTGELFF. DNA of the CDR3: TGTGCCAGCTCGTTCCAGCGCCTAAACACCGGGGAGCTGTTTTTT.

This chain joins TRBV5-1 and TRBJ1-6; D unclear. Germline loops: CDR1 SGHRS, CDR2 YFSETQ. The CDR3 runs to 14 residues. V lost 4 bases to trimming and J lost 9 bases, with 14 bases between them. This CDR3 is CASSRTGYGSPLHF. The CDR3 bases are TGCGCCAGCAGCCGGACGGGATACGGTTCACCCCTCCACTTT.

CDR3 nucleotide sequence: TGTGCCAGCAGTTTATGGGGACAGGGGGACACTGAAGCTTTCTTT. Protein product: CASSLWGQGDTEAFF. The V gene is TRBV27, the J gene TRBJ1-1, with TRBD1 matching over 11 bases. The germline V gene has CDR1 MNHEY and CDR2 SMNVEV (reference sequence). The J segment lost 3 bases and the V segment lost 1 base, leaving 1 base of the junction unmatched. The CDR3 is 15 amino acids.

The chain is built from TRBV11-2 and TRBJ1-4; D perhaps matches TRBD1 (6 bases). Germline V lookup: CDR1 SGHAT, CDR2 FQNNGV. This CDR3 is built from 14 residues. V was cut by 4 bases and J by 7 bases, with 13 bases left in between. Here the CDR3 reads CASSSIGGVEKLFF. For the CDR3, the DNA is TGTGCCAGCAGCTCCATAGGGGGTGTTGAAAAACTGTTTTTT.

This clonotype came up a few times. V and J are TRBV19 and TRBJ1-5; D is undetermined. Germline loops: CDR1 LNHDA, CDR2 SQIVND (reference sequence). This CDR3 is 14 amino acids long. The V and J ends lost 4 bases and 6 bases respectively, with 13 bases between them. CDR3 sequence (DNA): TGTGCCAGTAGTAACTACAGTCCGGGTCAGCCCCAGCATTTT. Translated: CASSNYSPGQPQHF.

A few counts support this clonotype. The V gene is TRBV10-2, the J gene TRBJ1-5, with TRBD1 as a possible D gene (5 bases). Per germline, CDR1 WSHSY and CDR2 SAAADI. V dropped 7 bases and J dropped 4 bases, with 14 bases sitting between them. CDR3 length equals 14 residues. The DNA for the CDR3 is TGCGCCAGCAAACAAGGGGCTTGGAATCAGCCCCAGCATTTT. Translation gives CASKQGAWNQPQHF.

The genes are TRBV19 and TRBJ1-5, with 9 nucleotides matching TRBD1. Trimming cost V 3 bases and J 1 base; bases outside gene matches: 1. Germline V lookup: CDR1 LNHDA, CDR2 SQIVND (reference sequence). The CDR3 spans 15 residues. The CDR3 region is CASSMTGGSNQPQHF. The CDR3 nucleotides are TGTGCCAGTAGTATGACAGGGGGGAGCAATCAGCCCCAGCATTTT.

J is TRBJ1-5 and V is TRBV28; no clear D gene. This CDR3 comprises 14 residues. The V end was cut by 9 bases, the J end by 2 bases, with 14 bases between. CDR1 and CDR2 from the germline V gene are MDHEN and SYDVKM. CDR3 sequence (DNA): TGTGCCAGTACCGGGTCCCCTGGCAATCAGCCCCAGCATTTT. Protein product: CASTGSPGNQPQHF.

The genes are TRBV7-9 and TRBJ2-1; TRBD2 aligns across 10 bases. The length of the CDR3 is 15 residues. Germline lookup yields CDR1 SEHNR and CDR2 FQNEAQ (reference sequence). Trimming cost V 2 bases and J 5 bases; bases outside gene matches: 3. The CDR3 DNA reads TGTGCCAGCAGCTTAACTAGCGGGGCCGACAATGAGCAGTTCTTC. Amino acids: CASSLTSGADNEQFF.

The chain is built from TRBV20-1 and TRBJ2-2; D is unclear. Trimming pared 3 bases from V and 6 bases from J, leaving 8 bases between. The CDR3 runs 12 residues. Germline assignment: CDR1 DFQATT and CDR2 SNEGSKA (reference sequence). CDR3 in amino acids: CSARTQAGELFF. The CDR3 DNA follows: TGCAGTGCTAGGACGCAGGCCGGGGAGCTGTTTTTT.

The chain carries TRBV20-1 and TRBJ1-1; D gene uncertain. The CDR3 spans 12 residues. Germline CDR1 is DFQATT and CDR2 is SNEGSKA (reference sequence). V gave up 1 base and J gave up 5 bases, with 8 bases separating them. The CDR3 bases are TGCAGTGCTAGAGCCTCGGGGACTGAAGCTTTCTTT. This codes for CSARASGTEAFF.

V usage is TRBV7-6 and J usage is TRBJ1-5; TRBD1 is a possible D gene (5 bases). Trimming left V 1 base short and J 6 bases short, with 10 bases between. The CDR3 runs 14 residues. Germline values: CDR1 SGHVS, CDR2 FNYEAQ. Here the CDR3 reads CASSLGGGFQPQHF. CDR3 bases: TGTGCCAGCAGCTTAGGCGGGGGGTTTCAGCCCCAGCATTTT.

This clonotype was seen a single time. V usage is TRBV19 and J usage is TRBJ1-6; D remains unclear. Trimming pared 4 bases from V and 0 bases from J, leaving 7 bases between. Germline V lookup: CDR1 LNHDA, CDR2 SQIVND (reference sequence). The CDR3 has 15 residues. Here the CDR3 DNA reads TGTGCCAGTAGTAATAAGAGCTCCTATAATTCACCCCTCCACTTT. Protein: CASSNKSSYNSPLHF.

The DNA for the CDR3 is TGTGCCAGTAGTGTGTCTGCGGGTGGCTACACCTTC. This gives the protein CASSVSAGGYTF. J is TRBJ1-2 and V is TRBV19; D ambiguous. This CDR3 contains 12 residues. V was cut by 5 bases and J by 7 bases, with 11 bases left in between. Germline V CDR1 and CDR2: LNHDA, SQIVND (reference sequence).

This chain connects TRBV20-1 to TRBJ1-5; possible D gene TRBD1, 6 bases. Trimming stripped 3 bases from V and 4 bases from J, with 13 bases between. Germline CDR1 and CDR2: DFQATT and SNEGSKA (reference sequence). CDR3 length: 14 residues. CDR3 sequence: CSASRGQFNQPQHF. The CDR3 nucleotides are TGCAGTGCTAGTCGCGGACAGTTTAATCAGCCCCAGCATTTT.

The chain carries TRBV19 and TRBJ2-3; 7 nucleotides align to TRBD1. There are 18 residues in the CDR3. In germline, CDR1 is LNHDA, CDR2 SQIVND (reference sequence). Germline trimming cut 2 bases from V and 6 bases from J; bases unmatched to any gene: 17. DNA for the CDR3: TGTGCCAGTAGTATAACCCCCACCTACAGGGGTGGTTTGGATACGCAGTATTTT. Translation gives CASSITPTYRGGLDTQYF.

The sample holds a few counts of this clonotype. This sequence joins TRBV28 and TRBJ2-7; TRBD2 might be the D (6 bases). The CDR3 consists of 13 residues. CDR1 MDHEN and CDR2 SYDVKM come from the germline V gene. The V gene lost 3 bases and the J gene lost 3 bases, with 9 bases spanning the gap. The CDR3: CASSLGGIYEQYF. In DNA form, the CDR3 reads TGTGCCAGCAGTTTGGGAGGAATCTACGAGCAGTACTTC.

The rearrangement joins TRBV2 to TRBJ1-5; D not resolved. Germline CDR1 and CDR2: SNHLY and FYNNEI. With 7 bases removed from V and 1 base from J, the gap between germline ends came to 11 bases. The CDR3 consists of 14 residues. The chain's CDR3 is CASKLSGSNQPQHF. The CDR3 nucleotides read TGTGCCAGCAAGTTATCGGGAAGCAATCAGCCCCAGCATTTT.

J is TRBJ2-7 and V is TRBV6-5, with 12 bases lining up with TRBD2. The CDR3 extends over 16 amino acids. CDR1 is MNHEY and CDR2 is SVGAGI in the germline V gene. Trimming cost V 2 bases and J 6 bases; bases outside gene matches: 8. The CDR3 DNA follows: TGTGCCAGCAGTTACGCCTCGACTAGCGGGAGTTTCGAGCAGTACTTC. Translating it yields CASSYASTSGSFEQYF.

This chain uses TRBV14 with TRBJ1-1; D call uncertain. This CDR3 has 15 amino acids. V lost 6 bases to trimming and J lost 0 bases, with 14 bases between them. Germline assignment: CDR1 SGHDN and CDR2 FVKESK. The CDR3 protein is CASRLSGEMNTEAFF. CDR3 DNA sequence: TGTGCCAGCAGACTTAGCGGGGAAATGAACACTGAAGCTTTCTTT. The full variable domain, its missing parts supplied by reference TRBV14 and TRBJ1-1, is EAGVTQFPSHSVIEKGQTVTLRCDPISGHDNLYWYRRVMGKEIKFLLHFVKESKQDESGMPNNRFLAERTGGTYSTLKVQPAELEDSGVYFCASRLSGEMNTEAFFGQGTRLTVV.

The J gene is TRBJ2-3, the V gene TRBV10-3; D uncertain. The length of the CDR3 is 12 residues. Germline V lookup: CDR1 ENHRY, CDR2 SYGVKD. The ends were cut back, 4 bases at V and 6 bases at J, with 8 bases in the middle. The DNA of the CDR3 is TGTGCCATCAGTGCCTCACCGGATACGCAGTATTTT. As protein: CAISASPDTQYF.

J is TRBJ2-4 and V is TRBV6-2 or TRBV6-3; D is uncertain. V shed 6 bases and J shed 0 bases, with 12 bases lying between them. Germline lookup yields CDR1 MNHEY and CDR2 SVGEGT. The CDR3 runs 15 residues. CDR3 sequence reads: CASRPPEIAKNIQYF. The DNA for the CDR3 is TGTGCCAGCAGGCCCCCAGAGATAGCCAAAAACATTCAGTACTTC.